This section outlines one TCR beta chain sequence together with its context. The antigen is not known. Co-extraction of RNA and DNA was performed on roughly 17-32 mg of unsorted bulk tissue. More than 80% viable tumor cells made up every tumor sample. The sample is drawn from a study of tumor-infiltrating lymphocytes in primary liver carcinoma. Overall study: Productive TCRbeta read counts per sample ran from roughly 3.5 to 7 million and were similar across tissue types.

Germline values: CDR1 SQVTM, CDR2 ANQGSEA. V lost 8 bases and J lost 5, with 18 bases in between. CDR3 length: 13 residues. The investigators made TCR beta cDNA from approximately 500 ng total RNA, using a constant-region primer. Libraries for TCR beta were built through three nested multiplex PCR rounds, which together made up a slightly modified ARM-PCR procedure. TRBV1-TRBV30 forward primers paired with a C-beta reverse primer drove the first two PCR rounds, around 10 cycles each. TCRdb independently ran MiXCR on the multiplex PCR reads; one entry per CDR3 protein. Seen here are around 70,000 distinct CDR3 sequences, roughly two thirds observed once, and the top ten hold around a quarter. Study-level findings and limits: Tumor region pairs overlapped more than did tumor-adjacent and tumor-blood pairs.

The receptor comes from a man aged 35-49 years with primary liver carcinoma and hepatitis B virus infection. The sequencing sample was made of liver tumor tissue from sampling region 4. Sample subset: tumor region T4, right-lateral pole. The chain couples TRBV29-1 to TRBJ1-2; D may be TRBD1 (6 bases). The CDR3 is CSTTSGTNYGYTF. Here the CDR3 DNA reads TGCAGCACCACCTCCGGGACAAATTATGGCTACACCTTC.